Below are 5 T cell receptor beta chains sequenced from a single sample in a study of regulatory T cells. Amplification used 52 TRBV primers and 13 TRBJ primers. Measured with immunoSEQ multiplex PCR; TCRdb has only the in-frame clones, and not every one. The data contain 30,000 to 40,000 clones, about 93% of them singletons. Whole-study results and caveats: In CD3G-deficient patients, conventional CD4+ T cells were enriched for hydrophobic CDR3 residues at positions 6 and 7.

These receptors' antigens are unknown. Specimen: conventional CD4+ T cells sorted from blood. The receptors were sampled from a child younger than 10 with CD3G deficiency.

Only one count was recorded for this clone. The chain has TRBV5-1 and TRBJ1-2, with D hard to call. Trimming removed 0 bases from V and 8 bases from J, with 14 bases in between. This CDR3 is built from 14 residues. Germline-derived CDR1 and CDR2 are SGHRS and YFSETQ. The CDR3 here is CASSLEGGRSGYTF. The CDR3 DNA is TGCGCCAGCAGCTTGGAGGGCGGACGGAGCGGCTACACCTTC.

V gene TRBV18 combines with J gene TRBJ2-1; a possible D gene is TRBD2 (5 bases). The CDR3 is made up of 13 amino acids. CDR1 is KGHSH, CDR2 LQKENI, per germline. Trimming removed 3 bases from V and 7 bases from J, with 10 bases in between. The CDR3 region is CASSPTTGNEQFF. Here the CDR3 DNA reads TGTGCCAGCTCACCTACCACGGGAAATGAGCAGTTCTTC.

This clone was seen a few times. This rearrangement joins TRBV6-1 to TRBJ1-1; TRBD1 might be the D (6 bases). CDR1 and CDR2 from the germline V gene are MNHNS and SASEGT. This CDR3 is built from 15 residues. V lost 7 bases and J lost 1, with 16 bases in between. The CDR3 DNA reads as TGTGCCAGCAAGAACTGGGGGGCAGCGAACACTGAAGCTTTCTTT. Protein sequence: CASKNWGAANTEAFF.

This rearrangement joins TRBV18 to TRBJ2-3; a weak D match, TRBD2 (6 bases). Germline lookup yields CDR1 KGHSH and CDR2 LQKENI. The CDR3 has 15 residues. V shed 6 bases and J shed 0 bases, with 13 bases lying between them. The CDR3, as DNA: TGTGCCAGCTCCCCCGCGGGACTTAGCACAGATACGCAGTATTTT. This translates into CASSPAGLSTDTQYF. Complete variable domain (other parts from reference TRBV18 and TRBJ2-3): NAGVMQNPRHLVRRRGQEARLRCSPMKGHSHVYWYRQLPEEGLKFMVYLQKENIIDESGMPKERFSAEFPKEGPSILRIQQVVRGDSAAYFCASSPAGLSTDTQYFGPGTRLTVL.

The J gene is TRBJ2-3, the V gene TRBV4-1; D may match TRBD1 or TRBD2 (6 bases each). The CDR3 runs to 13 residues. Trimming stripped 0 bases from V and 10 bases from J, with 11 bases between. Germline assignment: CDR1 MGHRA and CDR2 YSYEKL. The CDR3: CASSQDLRGAQYF. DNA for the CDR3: TGCGCCAGCAGCCAAGATCTGAGGGGGGCGCAGTATTTT.